The source of this TCR beta chain is a study of OX40 agonist ivuxolimab in advanced cancers. Study-wide background: Each dose-escalation patient presented with hepatocellular carcinoma, melanoma, renal cell or head and neck cancer. Under the entry rules, prior anti-PD-1, anti-PD-L1 or anti-CTLA-4 therapy was allowed, and roughly 41% had some. Regarding the study as a whole: CD4+ and CD8+ blood T cells expanded clonally by week 6 at 0.1 to 3.0 mg/kg.

TCRdb's table, derived via immunoSEQ multiplex PCR, lists solely in-frame clones and lacks some. In the table there are about 63,000 clones, around 82% of which are singletons. Concerning this clone: Its antigen is currently unknown.

CDR3 length: 16 amino acids. V lost 4 bases, J lost 4 bases, and 15 bases stayed unmatched. Germline V gives CDR1 SQVTM, CDR2 ANQGSEA. The cohort excluded patients with autoimmune disease history or systemic immunosuppression. The chain has TRBV29-1 and TRBJ1-2, with 7 bases aligning to TRBD1. The clonotype comes from an adult with an advanced solid tumor such as melanoma, head and neck, liver or kidney cancer. The material sequenced was CD4+ or CD8+ T cells sorted from blood, taken in a trial of the OX40 agonist ivuxolimab. The CDR3 protein is CSVVKPGGRKVYGYTF. The CDR3 nucleotides are TGCAGCGTTGTGAAACCAGGGGGGCGTAAGGTCTATGGCTACACCTTC.